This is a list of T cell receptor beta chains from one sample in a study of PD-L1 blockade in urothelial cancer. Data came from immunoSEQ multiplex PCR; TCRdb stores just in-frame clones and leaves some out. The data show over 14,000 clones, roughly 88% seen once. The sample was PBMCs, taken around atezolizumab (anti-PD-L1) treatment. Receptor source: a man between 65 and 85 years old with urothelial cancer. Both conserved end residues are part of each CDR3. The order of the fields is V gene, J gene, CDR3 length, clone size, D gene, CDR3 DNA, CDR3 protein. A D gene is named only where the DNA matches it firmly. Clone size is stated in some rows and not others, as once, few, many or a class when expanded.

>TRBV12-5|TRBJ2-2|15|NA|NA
TGTGCTAGTGGTTTGGTACAGGTCCGAAGCGGGGAGCTGTTTTTT
CASGLVQVRSGELFF
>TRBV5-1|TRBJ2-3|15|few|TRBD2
TGCGCCAGCAGCCAGGGACTAGCGGGGTCAGATACGCAGTATTTT
CASSQGLAGSDTQYF
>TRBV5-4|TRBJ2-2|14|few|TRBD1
TGTGCCAGCAGCACCGGGACAGGTTTCGGGGAGCTGTTTTTT
CASSTGTGFGELFF
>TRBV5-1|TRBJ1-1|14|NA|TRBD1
TGCGCCAGCAGCGGGGGACAGCCGAACACTGAAGCTTTCTTT
CASSGGQPNTEAFF
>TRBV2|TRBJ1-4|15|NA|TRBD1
TGTGCCAGCAGAGGACAGGGACTAACTAATGAAAAACTGTTTTTT
CASRGQGLTNEKLFF
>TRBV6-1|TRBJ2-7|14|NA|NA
TGTGCCAGCAGTGACCCACCCCTACGCTACGAGCAGTACTTC
CASSDPPLRYEQYF
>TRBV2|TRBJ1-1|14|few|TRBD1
TGTGCCAGCAGTGACGGCACAGGGGGCACTGAAGCTTTCTTT
CASSDGTGGTEAFF
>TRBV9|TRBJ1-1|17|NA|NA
TGTGCCAGCAGCGCTTGGCGGGCTGACCAAGTGCACACTGAAGCTTTCTTT
CASSAWRADQVHTEAFF
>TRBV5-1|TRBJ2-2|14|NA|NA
TGCGCCAGCACAGGAACCGCGAACACCGGGGAGCTGTTTTTT
CASTGTANTGELFF
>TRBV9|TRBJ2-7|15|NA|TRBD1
TGTGCCAGCAGCGCTGGGGGACAGGTTATGTACGAGCAGTACTTC
CASSAGGQVMYEQYF
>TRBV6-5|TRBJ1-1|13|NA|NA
TGTGCCAGCAGGGGGTGGGGAGGCACTGAAGCTTTCTTT
CASRGWGGTEAFF
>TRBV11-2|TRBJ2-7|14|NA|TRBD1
TGTGCCAGCCACCCGACAGGGGGTTCCTACGAGCAGTACTTC
CASHPTGGSYEQYF
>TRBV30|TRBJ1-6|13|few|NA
TGTGCCTGGAGTGTGGCAGGGAGGTCACCCCTCCACTTT
CAWSVAGRSPLHF
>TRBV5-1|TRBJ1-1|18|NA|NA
TGCGCCAGCAGCTCCACGGCGGGGTTCGGGGCCTTGAGCACTGAAGCTTTCTTT
CASSSTAGFGALSTEAFF
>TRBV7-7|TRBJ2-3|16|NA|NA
TGTGCCAGCAGCTCCCGCACCGGAGATGGCACAGATACGCAGTATTTT
CASSSRTGDGTDTQYF
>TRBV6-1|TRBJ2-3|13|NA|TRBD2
TGTGCCAGCATGGGGGGGGGCACAGATACGCAGTATTTT
CASMGGGTDTQYF
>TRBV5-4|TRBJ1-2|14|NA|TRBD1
TGTGCCAGCAGTACCGGCGGGACAGGGGTCGGCTACACCTTC
CASSTGGTGVGYTF
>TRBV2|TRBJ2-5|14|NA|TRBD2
TGTGCCAGCAGACGGCGGGGGGGCGTTGAGACCCAGTACTTC
CASRRRGGVETQYF
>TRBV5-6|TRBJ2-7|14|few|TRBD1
TGTGCCAGCAGCTGGGGACAGGGAGACTACGAGCAGTACTTC
CASSWGQGDYEQYF
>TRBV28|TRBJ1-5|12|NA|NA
TGTGCCAGCAACTCAGGTGGTCAGCCCCAGCATTTT
CASNSGGQPQHF
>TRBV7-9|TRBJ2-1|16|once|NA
TGTGCCAGCAGCTTAATACGAGGGCCCGACTACAATGAGCAGTTCTTC
CASSLIRGPDYNEQFF
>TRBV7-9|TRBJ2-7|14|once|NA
TGTGCCAGCAGCTTAACAGGAACAAGCTACGAGCAGTACTTC
CASSLTGTSYEQYF
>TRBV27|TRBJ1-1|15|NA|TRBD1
TGTGCCAGCAGTCTTCAGGGGGCCGGAAACACTGAAGCTTTCTTT
CASSLQGAGNTEAFF
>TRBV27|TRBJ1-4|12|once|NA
TGTGCCAGCGGTCATGGAGGTGAAAAACTGTTTTTT
CASGHGGEKLFF
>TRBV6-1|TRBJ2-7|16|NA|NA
TGTGCCAGCAGTGAAGTTTCTACAGGGTGGATCTACGAGCAGTACTTC
CASSEVSTGWIYEQYF
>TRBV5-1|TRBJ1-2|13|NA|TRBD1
TGCGCCAGCAGCATAGGACAGGGACAAGGCTACACCTTC
CASSIGQGQGYTF
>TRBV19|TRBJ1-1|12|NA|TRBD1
TGTGCCAGTAGAGGACAGGGCCCTGAAGCTTTCTTT
CASRGQGPEAFF
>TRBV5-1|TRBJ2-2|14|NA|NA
TGCGCCAGCAGCTTGCCCGGAGGGGTCCGGGAGCTGTTTTTT
CASSLPGGVRELFF
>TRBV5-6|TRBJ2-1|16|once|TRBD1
TGTGCCAGCAGCGCCGGGACAGGGGTGCTTGACAATGAGCAGTTCTTC
CASSAGTGVLDNEQFF
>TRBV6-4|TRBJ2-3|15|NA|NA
TGTGCCAGCAGTGACTCAGCCCGGTTCTCAGATACGCAGTATTTT
CASSDSARFSDTQYF
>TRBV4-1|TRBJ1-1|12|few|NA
TGCGCCAGCAGCCAAGATGACATGGGAGCTTTCTTT
CASSQDDMGAFF
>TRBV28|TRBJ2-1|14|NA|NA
TGTGCCAGCAGTTTAGTGGGCTGGAGGAATGAGCAGTTCTTC
CASSLVGWRNEQFF
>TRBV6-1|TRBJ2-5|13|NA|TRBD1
TGTGCCAGCAGAGGACAGGGGGCGGAGACCCAGTACTTC
CASRGQGAETQYF
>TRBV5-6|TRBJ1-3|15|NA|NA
TGTGCCAGCAGCTTTACTGGGAGCTCTGGAAACACCATATATTTT
CASSFTGSSGNTIYF
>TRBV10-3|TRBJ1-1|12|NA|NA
TGTGCCTCCTCAGACAGGCCCACTGAAGCTTTCTTT
CASSDRPTEAFF
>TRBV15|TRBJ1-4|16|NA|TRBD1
TGTGCCACCAGCAGAGATGTGGGACAGTTTAATGAAAAACTGTTTTTT
CATSRDVGQFNEKLFF
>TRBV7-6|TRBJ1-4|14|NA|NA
TGTGCCAGCAGCTCCAGGGTCGCTAATGAAAAACTGTTTTTT
CASSSRVANEKLFF
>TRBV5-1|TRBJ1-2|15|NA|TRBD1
TGCGCCAGCAGGGCTAGGGACAGGGGATTTGATGGCTACACCTTC
CASRARDRGFDGYTF
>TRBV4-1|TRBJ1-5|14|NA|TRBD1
TGCGCCAGCAGCCAAGGACAGGGTAATCAGCCCCAGCATTTT
CASSQGQGNQPQHF
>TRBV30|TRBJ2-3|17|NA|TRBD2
TGTGCCTGGAGTGATGTCGGACTAGCGGGTTTCACAGATACGCAGTATTTT
CAWSDVGLAGFTDTQYF
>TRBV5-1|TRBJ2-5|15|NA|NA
TGCGCCAGCAGCCCCCGGACCGACCGGGGGGAGACCCAGTACTTC
CASSPRTDRGETQYF
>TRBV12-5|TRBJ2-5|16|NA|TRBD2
TGTGCTAGTGCCGTGGGACGGGGGGGCGTGGAAGAGACCCAGTACTTC
CASAVGRGGVEETQYF
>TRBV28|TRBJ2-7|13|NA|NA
TGTGCCAGCAGTTTCATGGGTCGGGGCGAGCAGTACTTC
CASSFMGRGEQYF
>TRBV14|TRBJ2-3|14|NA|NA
TGTGCCAGCACCCGTGGGCAGCGCACAGATACGCAGTATTTT
CASTRGQRTDTQYF
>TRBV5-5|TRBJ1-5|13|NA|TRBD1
TGTGCCAGCAGCTGGGGACAGGGGCAGCCCCAGCATTTT
CASSWGQGQPQHF
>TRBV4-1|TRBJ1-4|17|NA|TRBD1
TGCGCCAGCAGCCAAGAGTCCTGGACAGGGGGAGGTGAAAAACTGTTTTTT
CASSQESWTGGGEKLFF
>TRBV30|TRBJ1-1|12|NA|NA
TGTGCCTGGGCGCTCACTTACACTGAAGCTTTCTTT
CAWALTYTEAFF
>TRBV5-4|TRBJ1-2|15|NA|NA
TGTGCCAGCAGCTTGGCGGATGGAGGGTTCTATGGCTACACCTTC
CASSLADGGFYGYTF
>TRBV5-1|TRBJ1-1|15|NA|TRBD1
TGCGCCAGCAGCCCCGGGACAGGGGAGTACACTGAAGCTTTCTTT
CASSPGTGEYTEAFF
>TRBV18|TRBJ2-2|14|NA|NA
TGTGCCAGCTCACCAGGGACATCTGGCGGGGAGCTGTTTTTT
CASSPGTSGGELFF
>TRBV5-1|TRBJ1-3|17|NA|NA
TGCGCCAGCAGCTTTAAATGGCGTCAGGGGTCAGGAAACACCATATATTTT
CASSFKWRQGSGNTIYF
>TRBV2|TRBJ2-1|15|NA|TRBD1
TGTGCCAGCAGTGAACCTCAGGGGGCGCGTAATGAGCAGTTCTTC
CASSEPQGARNEQFF
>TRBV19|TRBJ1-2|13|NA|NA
TGTGCCAGTAGTATTGGGGCGGCTTCTGGCTACACCTTC
CASSIGAASGYTF
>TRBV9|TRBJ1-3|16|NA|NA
TGTGCCAGCAGCGTAAACCCCACTAACTCTGGAAACACCATATATTTT
CASSVNPTNSGNTIYF